The 6 T cell receptor beta chains given below trace back to one sample, sequenced in a study of CD8 T cells in ankylosing spondylitis. MiXCR, run by TCRdb on the 5' RACE reads, gives a single entry per CDR3 protein. Found here are about 350,000 distinct CDR3 sequences, approximately 22% of them singletons; the top ten hold about an eighth. Sequencing was performed on blood, either unsorted or a sorted T cell fraction (not recorded which). The source of these receptors is a male donor with ankylosing spondylitis or in good health (not recorded which).

This clonotype showed up just a few times. This sequence joins TRBV12-3 or TRBV12-4 and TRBJ2-7, with TRBD2 as a possible D gene (5 bases). The CDR3 is 15 amino acids. V was pared by 3 bases and J by 5 bases, with 17 bases between. The CDR3 loop reads CASSLDWEGFHEQYF. As DNA, the CDR3 is TGTGCCAGCAGTTTGGACTGGGAAGGCTTCCACGAGCAGTACTTC.

This clonotype has a handful of counts. The chain recombines TRBV7-8 with TRBJ2-7; unclear D gene. V was shortened by 3 bases and J by 6 bases, with 9 bases between the two germline ends. This CDR3 region has 12 residues. Germline-derived CDR1 and CDR2 are SGHVS and FQNEAQ. CDR3 loop: CASSFWAAEQYF. As DNA, the CDR3 is TGTGCCAGCAGCTTCTGGGCGGCCGAGCAGTACTTC.

The genes are TRBV15 and TRBJ2-1, with a tentative D call TRBD2 (5 bases). The V gene's germline CDR1 is LNHNV and CDR2 YYDKDF (reference sequence). The V and J ends lost 4 bases and 9 bases respectively, with 13 bases between them. The CDR3 has 13 amino acids. The CDR3 nucleotides read TGTGCCACCAGCACTGGAGGAGGAGGTGAGCAGTTCTTC. Amino acid sequence: CATSTGGGGEQFF.

This rearrangement joins TRBV5-1 to TRBJ1-1; D remains ambiguous. V gave up 0 bases and J gave up 0 bases, with 12 bases separating them. Germline V gene sequence: CDR1 SGHRS, CDR2 YFSETQ. CDR3 length: 16 residues. CDR3 nucleotides: TGCGCCAGCAGCTTGGATGGCAGCCATATGAACACTGAAGCTTTCTTT. This sequence encodes CASSLDGSHMNTEAFF. Together with reference TRBV5-1 and TRBJ1-1, the CDR3 gives the full variable domain: KAGVTQTPRYLIKTRGQQVTLSCSPISGHRSVSWYQQTPGQGLQFLFEYFSETQRNKGNFPGRFSGRQFSNSRSEMNVSTLELGDSALYLCASSLDGSHMNTEAFFGQGTRLTVV.

This clonotype was seen more than once but under ten times. This rearrangement joins TRBV9 to TRBJ2-2, with unresolved D. This CDR3 has 12 amino acids. V gave up 7 bases and J gave up 5 bases, with 9 bases separating them. Germline V CDR1 and CDR2: SGDLS, YYNGEE. This CDR3 reads CASVGPTGELFF. CDR3 bases: TGTGCCAGCGTCGGGCCAACCGGGGAGCTGTTTTTT.

V gene TRBV9 combines with J gene TRBJ1-6; TRBD1 is a possible D gene (5 bases). The CDR3 has 14 amino acids. Germline lookup yields CDR1 SGDLS and CDR2 YYNGEE. The ends were cut back, 4 bases at V and 7 bases at J, with 12 bases in the middle. This CDR3 reads CASSSWGVNSPLHF. The CDR3 DNA reads as TGTGCCAGCAGCTCCTGGGGGGTGAATTCACCCCTCCACTTT.